This T cell receptor (beta chain) was obtained from a study of blood T cell repertoires in COVID-19. The CDR3 covers 14 residues. The V gene end was trimmed by 6 bases and the J gene end by 5 bases; junction bases not matched to a gene: 6. CDR1 LGHDT and CDR2 YNNKEL come from the germline V gene (reference sequence). Participant ages covered about 18 to 89 years across 25 or so US areas. As handled by the study authors: Amplifying reference gene primers gave estimates of nucleated cell counts. Profiled with immunoSEQ multiplex PCR; TCRdb holds only in-frame clones, not every one. D and trimming come from the DNA, and the V and J calls and clone size come from that table. The table includes 330,000 or so clones, 85% to 90% detected once.

What was sequenced was PBMCs or T cells enriched from blood (not recorded which). The genes are TRBV3-1 (or the pseudogene TRBV3-2) and TRBJ1-1; TRBD1 matches 10 bases. The TCR comes from a woman in her 30s who had been exposed to COVID-19. The CDR3 protein is CASRARTGGTEAFF. CDR3 nucleotides: TGTGCCAGCAGAGCCAGGACAGGGGGGACTGAAGCTTTCTTT.